The following is a T cell receptor beta chain sequence with its context. This record comes from a study of graft-versus-host responses after intestinal transplantation. This CDR3 is built from 14 residues. Looked up from germline, CDR1 is LNHDA and CDR2 is SQIVND (reference sequence). Trimming took off 5 bases at V and 1 base at J, with 12 bases between the two ends. Assay used: immunoSEQ multiplex PCR; TCRdb lists only in-frame clones, some missing. The sample has 14,000 to 15,000 clones, more than 90% seen once. This clonotype originated in a human patient who received an intestinal transplant, so some T cells may come from the graft donor. This material consisted of PBMCs, taken 9 days after transplant. The V call is TRBV19, the J call TRBJ2-7, with D tentatively TRBD1 or TRBD2 (5 bases each). The CDR3 is CASSWGMSSYEQYF. In DNA, the CDR3 is TGTGCCAGTAGTTGGGGGATGTCGTCCTACGAGCAGTACTTC.